This T cell receptor beta chain emerged from a study of human T cells and chemical hapten exposure. The time point denotes: patch test 3, about 24 weeks after DPC sensitization. Treatment indicated: therapeutic diphenylcyclopropenone sensitization with weekly scalp DPC. Study outcomes and limitations: Expanded TCR counts at PT1 were positively correlated with the patch test score.

The CDR3 extends over 15 amino acids. Unmatched junction bases numbered 11, after V lost 7 bases and J lost 5 bases. Per germline, CDR1 MDHEN and CDR2 SYDVKM. MiXCR was run by TCRdb on the RACE reads, yielding one entry per CDR3 protein. The sample carries roughly 200,000 distinct CDR3 sequences, around 25% recorded once. As concerns this clonotype: The antigen remains undetermined.

This clonotype was obtained from a woman in her 40s with alopecia areata. Some clones in this sample may be carry-over from other donors' samples. Sequenced material: whole blood, taken in connection with sensitization to the hapten diphenylcyclopropenone (DPC). The chain has TRBV28 and TRBJ2-1, with 7 bases that match TRBD1. CDR3 loop: CASKVSTGSNNEQFF. The CDR3 bases are TGTGCCAGCAAGGTTTCGACAGGGTCCAACAATGAGCAGTTCTTC.